This is a list of T cell receptor beta chains from one sample in a study of Graves' ophthalmopathy and Graves' hyperthyroidism. TCRdb fed the multiplex PCR reads into MiXCR, producing one record per CDR3 protein. Here the sample spans 740,000 or so distinct CDR3 sequences, 40% being singletons. Material: peripheral blood. The source of these receptors is an adult man with Graves' ophthalmopathy. The conserved cysteine and the conserved F or W are not part of the CDR3 here. Each record gives: CDR3 protein, V gene.

CDR3: ATSGTVRGSETQY
V: TRBV15

CDR3: ASSLVLGRTAF
V: TRBV7-9

CDR3: ASSVGHHTEAF
V: TRBV9

CDR3: ASSVNPSYEQY
V: TRBV9

CDR3: ASGTSGGETQY
V: TRBV30

CDR3: ASSLGQNTIY
V: TRBV7-9

CDR3: ATSGTGTREQY
V: TRBV15

CDR3: ASSPTGLPAYDEQY
V: TRBV10-3

CDR3: SARDMEQGDTEAF
V: TRBV20-1

CDR3: ASSYVGFETQY
V: TRBV6-5

CDR3: ASGFGTGTGNGELF
V: TRBV12-5

CDR3: ASSYSGQGSRSPLH
V: TRBV10-3

CDR3: ASSLDPGFEQY
V: TRBV7-2

CDR3: SGGLSAEQY
V: TRBV29-1

CDR3: ASSVDPGGHNSPLH
V: TRBV9

CDR3: ASSYATGLEQY
V: TRBV9

CDR3: ASSTVRQTNTGANVLT
V: TRBV7-2

CDR3: SARGADRPGEQY
V: TRBV20-1

CDR3: AIWTGEIYEQY
V: TRBV19

CDR3: ASSSPRDIPSYEQY
V: TRBV11-2

CDR3: ASSYSSYTEAF
V: TRBV7-9

CDR3: ATSRGGDGANVLT
V: TRBV15

CDR3: AAASGGAEETQY
V: TRBV7-8

CDR3: ASRPLAGGPSPYEQY
V: TRBV7-9

CDR3: ASIPKVRGAHGSQH
V: TRBV11-3

CDR3: AISEGPPATYEQH
V: TRBV10-3

CDR3: ASSWDRGETFEQY
V: TRBV7-9

CDR3: ASSSGRGAYEQY
V: TRBV12-3/TRBV12-4

CDR3: ASSGDWTGELF
V: TRBV7-3

CDR3: ASSLGGGDYT
V: TRBV7-9

CDR3: ASSSQTETQY
V: TRBV19

CDR3: ASSESALAGSGNEKLF
V: TRBV2

CDR3: ASSDPVGSVSTDEQY
V: TRBV10-2

CDR3: ASSYDIDTEAF
V: TRBV7-3

CDR3: ASRVSYSGNYGYT
V: TRBV19

CDR3: ASSEVLGIRTEAF
V: TRBV2

CDR3: ASSYSGTEGEAF
V: TRBV6-5

CDR3: ASSPRGLNTGELF
V: TRBV11-2

CDR3: ASEDPNTEAF
V: TRBV19

CDR3: AISRQGTTEAF
V: TRBV10-3

CDR3: ATSMLGTAYGYT
V: TRBV15

CDR3: ASSGLGANYGYT
V: TRBV10-2

CDR3: SAKGGGSSNSNQPQH
V: TRBV20-1

CDR3: ASSSVQLNVLT
V: TRBV12-3/TRBV12-4

CDR3: ATSGGQGMGETQY
V: TRBV24-1

CDR3: ASSLVSGSSGANVLT
V: TRBV7-2

CDR3: ASRADRGGGYT
V: TRBV2

CDR3: ASRTREGDGPQH
V: TRBV19

CDR3: ASSLTVRGLVCSRDTEAF
V: TRBV7-9

CDR3: ASSTSGYTQY
V: TRBV19